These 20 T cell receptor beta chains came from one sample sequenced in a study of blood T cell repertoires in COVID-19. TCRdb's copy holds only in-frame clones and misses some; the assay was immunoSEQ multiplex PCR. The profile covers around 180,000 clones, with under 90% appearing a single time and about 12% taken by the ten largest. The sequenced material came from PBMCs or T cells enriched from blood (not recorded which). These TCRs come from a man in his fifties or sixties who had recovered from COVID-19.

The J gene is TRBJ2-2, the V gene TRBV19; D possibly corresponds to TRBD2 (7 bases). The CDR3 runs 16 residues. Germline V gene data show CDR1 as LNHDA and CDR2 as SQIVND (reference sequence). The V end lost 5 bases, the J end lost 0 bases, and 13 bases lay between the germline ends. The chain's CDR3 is CASSYGGATNTGELFF. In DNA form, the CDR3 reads TGTGCCAGTAGTTATGGGGGGGCGACGAACACCGGGGAGCTGTTTTTT.

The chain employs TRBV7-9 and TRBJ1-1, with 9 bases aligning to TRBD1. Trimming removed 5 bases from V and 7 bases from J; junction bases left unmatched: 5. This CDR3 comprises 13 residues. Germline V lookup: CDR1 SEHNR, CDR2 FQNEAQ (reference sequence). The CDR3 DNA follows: TGTGCCAGCAGCGGATCGGGACAGGGTGAAGCTTTCTTT. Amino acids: CASSGSGQGEAFF.

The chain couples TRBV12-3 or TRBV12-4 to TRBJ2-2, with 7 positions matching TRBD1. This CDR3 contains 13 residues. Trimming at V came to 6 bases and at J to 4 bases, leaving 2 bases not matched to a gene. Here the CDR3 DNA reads TGTGCCAGCAGCCGGGACAGCACCGGGGAGCTGTTTTTT. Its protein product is CASSRDSTGELFF.

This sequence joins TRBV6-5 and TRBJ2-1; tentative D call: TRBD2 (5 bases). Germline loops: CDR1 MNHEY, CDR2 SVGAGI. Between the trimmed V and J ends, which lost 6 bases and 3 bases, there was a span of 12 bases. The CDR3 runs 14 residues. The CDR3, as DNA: TGTGCCAGCAGAGCGCCTCGGGACTACAATGAGCAGTTCTTC. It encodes CASRAPRDYNEQFF.

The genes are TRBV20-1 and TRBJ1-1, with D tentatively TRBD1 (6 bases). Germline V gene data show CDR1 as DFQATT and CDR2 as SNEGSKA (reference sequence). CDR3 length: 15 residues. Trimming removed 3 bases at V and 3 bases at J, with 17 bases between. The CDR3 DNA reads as TGCAGTGCTAGTTTGGGGGCGAGGTTGGACACTGAAGCTTTCTTT. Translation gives CSASLGARLDTEAFF.

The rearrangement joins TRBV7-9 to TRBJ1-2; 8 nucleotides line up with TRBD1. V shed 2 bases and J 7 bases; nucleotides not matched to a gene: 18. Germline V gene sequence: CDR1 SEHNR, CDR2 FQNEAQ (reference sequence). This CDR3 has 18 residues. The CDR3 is CASSLPGTGALVVGGYTF. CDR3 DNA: TGTGCCAGCAGCTTACCCGGGACAGGAGCATTGGTAGTGGGTGGCTACACCTTC. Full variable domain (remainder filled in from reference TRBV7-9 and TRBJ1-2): DTGVSQNPRHKITKRGQNVTFRCDPISEHNRLYWYRQTLGQGPEFLTYFQNEAQLEKSRLLSDRFSAERPKGSFSTLEIQRTEQGDSAMYLCASSLPGTGALVVGGYTFGSGTRLTVV.

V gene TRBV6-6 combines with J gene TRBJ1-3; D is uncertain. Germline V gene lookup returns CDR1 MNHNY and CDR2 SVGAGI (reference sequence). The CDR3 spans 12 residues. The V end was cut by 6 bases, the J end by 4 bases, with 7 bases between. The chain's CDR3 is CASRESGNTIYF. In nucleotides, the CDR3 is TGTGCCAGCAGGGAGTCAGGAAACACCATATATTTT.

In nucleotides, the CDR3 is TGTGCCAGCAGCCAAGGTTGGGGGGGCCTTGATGGCTACACCTTC. Protein product: CASSQGWGGLDGYTF. The chain has TRBV3-1 (or the pseudogene TRBV3-2) and TRBJ1-2, with D perhaps matching TRBD1 (6 bases). CDR1 and CDR2 from the germline V gene are LGHDT and YNNKEL (reference sequence). This CDR3 is 15 amino acids long. V was trimmed by 1 base and J by 6 bases, leaving 15 bases between them.

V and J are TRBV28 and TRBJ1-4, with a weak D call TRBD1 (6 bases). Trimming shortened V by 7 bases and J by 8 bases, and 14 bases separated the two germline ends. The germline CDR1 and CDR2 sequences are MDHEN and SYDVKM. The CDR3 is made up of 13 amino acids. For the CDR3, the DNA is TGTGCCAGCAATGAGGGGGGGCTCGAAAAACTGTTTTTT. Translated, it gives CASNEGGLEKLFF. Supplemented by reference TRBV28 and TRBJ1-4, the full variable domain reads DVKVTQSSRYLVKRTGEKVFLECVQDMDHENMFWYRQDPGLGLRLIYFSYDVKMKEKGDIPEGYSVSREKKERFSLILESASTNQTSMYLCASNEGGLEKLFFGSGTQLSVL.

CDR3 nucleotides: TGTGCTAGTGGTTTGGTACGCGGGGGCGGGAACACTGAAGCTTTCTTT. Its translation is CASGLVRGGGNTEAFF. V gene TRBV12-5 combines with J gene TRBJ1-1; D possibly corresponds to TRBD1 (6 bases). V lost 0 bases and J 1 base, leaving 12 bases between the germline ends. Germline CDR1 LGHNT, CDR2 FRNRAP. This CDR3 is built from 16 residues.

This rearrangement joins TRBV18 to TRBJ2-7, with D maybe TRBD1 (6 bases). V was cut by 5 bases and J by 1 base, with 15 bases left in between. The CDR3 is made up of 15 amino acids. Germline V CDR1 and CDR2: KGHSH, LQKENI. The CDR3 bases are TGTGCCAGCTCAACAGGGCAGGTAGGGTCCTACGAGCAGTACTTC. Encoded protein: CASSTGQVGSYEQYF.

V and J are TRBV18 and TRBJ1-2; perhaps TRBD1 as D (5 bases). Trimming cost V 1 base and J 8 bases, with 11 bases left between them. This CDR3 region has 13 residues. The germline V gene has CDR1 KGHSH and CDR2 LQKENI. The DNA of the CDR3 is TGTGCCAGCTCACCACAGGGGCTGGGCGGCTACACCTTC. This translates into CASSPQGLGGYTF. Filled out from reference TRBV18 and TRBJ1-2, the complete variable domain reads NAGVMQNPRHLVRRRGQEARLRCSPMKGHSHVYWYRQLPEEGLKFMVYLQKENIIDESGMPKERFSAEFPKEGPSILRIQQVVRGDSAAYFCASSPQGLGGYTFGSGTRLTVV.

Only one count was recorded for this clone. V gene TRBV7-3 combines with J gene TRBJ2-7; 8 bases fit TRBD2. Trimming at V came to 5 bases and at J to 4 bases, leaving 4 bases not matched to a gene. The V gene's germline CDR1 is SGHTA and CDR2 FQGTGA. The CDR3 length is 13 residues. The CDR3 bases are TGTGCCAGCAGCCCCTCGGGGGGGTACGAGCAGTACTTC. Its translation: CASSPSGGYEQYF.

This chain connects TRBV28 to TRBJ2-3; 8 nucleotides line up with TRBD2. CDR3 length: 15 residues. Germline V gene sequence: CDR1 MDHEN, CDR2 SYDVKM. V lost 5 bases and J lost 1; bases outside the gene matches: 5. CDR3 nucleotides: TGTGCCAGCAGTCCCCCGGGAGGGGGCACAGATACGCAGTATTTT. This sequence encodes CASSPPGGGTDTQYF. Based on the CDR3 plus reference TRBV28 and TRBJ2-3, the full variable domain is DVKVTQSSRYLVKRTGEKVFLECVQDMDHENMFWYRQDPGLGLRLIYFSYDVKMKEKGDIPEGYSVSREKKERFSLILESASTNQTSMYLCASSPPGGGTDTQYFGPGTRLTVL.

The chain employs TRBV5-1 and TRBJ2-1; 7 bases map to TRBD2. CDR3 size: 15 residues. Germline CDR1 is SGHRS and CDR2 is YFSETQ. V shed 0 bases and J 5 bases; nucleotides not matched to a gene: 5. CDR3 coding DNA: TGCGCCAGCAGCTTGGGGACTAGTAGGGACAATGAGCAGTTCTTC. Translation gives CASSLGTSRDNEQFF.

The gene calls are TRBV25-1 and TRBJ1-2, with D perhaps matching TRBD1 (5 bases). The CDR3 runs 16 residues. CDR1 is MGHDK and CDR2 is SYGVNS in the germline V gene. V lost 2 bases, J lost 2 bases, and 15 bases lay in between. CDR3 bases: TGTGCCAGCAGTGAAAGGCTGGGGCCCAAAAACTATGGCTACACCTTC. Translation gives CASSERLGPKNYGYTF.

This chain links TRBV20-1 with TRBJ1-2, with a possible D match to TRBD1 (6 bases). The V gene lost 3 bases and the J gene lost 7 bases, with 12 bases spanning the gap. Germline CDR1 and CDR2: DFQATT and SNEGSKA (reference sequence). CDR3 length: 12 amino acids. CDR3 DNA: TGCAGTGCTAGTGCTACAGGGTCTGGCTACACCTTC. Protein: CSASATGSGYTF.

CDR3 sequence reads: CASSLLDGTEAFF. The CDR3 nucleotides read TGTGCCAGCAGTTTATTAGATGGTACTGAAGCTTTCTTT. The gene calls are TRBV27 and TRBJ1-1; D is uncertain. Per germline, CDR1 MNHEY and CDR2 SMNVEV (reference sequence). Between the trimmed V and J ends, which lost 1 base and 5 bases, there was a span of 8 bases. This CDR3 is built from 13 residues.

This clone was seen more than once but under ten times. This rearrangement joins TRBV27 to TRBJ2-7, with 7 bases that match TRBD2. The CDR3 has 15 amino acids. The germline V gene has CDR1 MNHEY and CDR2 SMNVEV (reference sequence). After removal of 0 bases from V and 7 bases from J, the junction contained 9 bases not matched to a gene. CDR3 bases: TGTGCCAGCAGTTTATCGCTGGGGGGGGTGCGGGAGCAGTACTTC. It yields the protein CASSLSLGGVREQYF.

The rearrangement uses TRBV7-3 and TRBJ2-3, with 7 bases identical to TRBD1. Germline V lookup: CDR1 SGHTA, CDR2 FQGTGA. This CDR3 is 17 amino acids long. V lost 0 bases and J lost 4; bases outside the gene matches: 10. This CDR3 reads CASSLTPDRPNADTQYF. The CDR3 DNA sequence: TGTGCCAGCAGCTTAACCCCGGACAGGCCTAACGCAGATACGCAGTATTTT.